This is a list of T cell receptor beta chains from one sample in a study of OX40 agonist ivuxolimab in advanced cancers. This table comes from immunoSEQ multiplex PCR, and its TCRdb copy is limited to in-frame clones, with some not included. There are some 48,000 clones in the sample; 80% to 95% occur only once, and less than 7.5% lies in the top ten. The input for sequencing was CD4+ or CD8+ T cells sorted from blood, taken in a trial of the OX40 agonist ivuxolimab. These receptors all come from an adult with an advanced solid tumor such as melanoma, head and neck, liver or kidney cancer. Both conserved end residues are part of each CDR3. The D gene is left open where the match is weak. The size entry is marked missing in some rows and otherwise reads once, few, many or a size class.

NA	TRBV11-2	NA	TRBJ2-3	CASSLVGKTDTQYF	TGTGCCAGCAGCTTAGTTGGTAAGACGGATACGCAGTATTTT
NA	TRBV10-2	TRBD2	TRBJ2-1	CASSASGGGDEQFF	TGCGCCAGCAGTGCTAGCGGGGGCGGGGATGAGCAGTTCTTC
NA	TRBV19	NA	TRBJ1-5	CASSITGPNSNQPQHF	TGTGCCAGTAGTATAACCGGGCCTAATAGCAATCAGCCCCAGCATTTT
NA	TRBV4-2	TRBD1	TRBJ2-6	CASSQAREGGSGANVLTF	TGTGCCAGCAGCCAAGCGCGTGAAGGGGGCTCGGGGGCCAACGTCCTGACTTTC
NA	TRBV25-1	NA	TRBJ1-6	CASSGVGSPLHF	TGTGCCAGCAGTGGGGTAGGATCACCCCTCCACTTT
once	TRBV5-6	NA	TRBJ2-5	CASSAAWEGGAETQYF	TGTGCCAGCAGCGCTGCTTGGGAGGGGGGCGCGGAGACCCAGTACTTC
once	TRBV12-5	NA	TRBJ2-3	CASGLSRGGTDTQYF	TGTGCTAGTGGTCTGTCCAGGGGGGGCACAGATACGCAGTATTTT
NA	TRBV9	NA	TRBJ1-1	CASSERGNRNTEAFF	TGTGCCAGCAGCGAAAGGGGTAACAGGAACACTGAAGCTTTCTTT
NA	TRBV19	NA	TRBJ1-1	CASSTESYLWNTEAFF	TGTGCCAGTAGTACAGAGAGCTACCTTTGGAACACTGAAGCTTTCTTT
NA	TRBV5-1	NA	TRBJ1-1	CASSPENTEAFF	TGCGCCAGCAGTCCAGAGAACACTGAAGCTTTCTTT
NA	TRBV10-1	NA	TRBJ1-5	CASSESLSGMRNQPQHF	TGCGCCAGCAGTGAGTCGTTATCAGGGATGCGCAATCAGCCCCAGCATTTT
NA	TRBV5-6	NA	TRBJ1-1	CASINTITGSEAFF	TGTGCCAGCATCAACACCATTACAGGATCTGAAGCTTTCTTT
NA	TRBV27	TRBD1	TRBJ1-1	CASSGWTGVNTEAFF	TGTGCCAGCAGTGGGTGGACAGGGGTTAACACTGAAGCTTTCTTT
NA	TRBV27	NA	TRBJ2-6	CASSLNGAWGLGANVLTF	TGTGCCAGCAGCCTAAACGGGGCATGGGGCCTTGGGGCCAACGTCCTGACTTTC
NA	TRBV9	NA	TRBJ2-1	CASSVGGDPYNEQFF	TGTGCCAGCAGCGTAGGTGGGGACCCGTACAATGAGCAGTTCTTC
few	TRBV10-3	NA	TRBJ1-1	CAISGAGVNTEAFF	TGTGCCATCAGTGGGGCAGGGGTGAACACTGAAGCTTTCTTT
NA	TRBV5-5	TRBD1	TRBJ1-5	CASSPRQGIDQPQHF	TGTGCCAGCAGCCCCCGACAGGGGATCGATCAGCCCCAGCATTTT
NA	TRBV19	NA	TRBJ1-3	CASARAGLMGNTIYF	TGTGCCAGTGCCAGGGCAGGCTTGATGGGAAACACCATATATTTT
NA	TRBV15	TRBD2	TRBJ2-7	CATSRVIQRGAYEQYF	TGTGCCACCAGCAGAGTAATTCAGCGGGGGGCGTACGAGCAGTACTTC
NA	TRBV18	TRBD1	TRBJ2-7	CASSPPRDRDEQYF	TGTGCCAGCTCACCACCACGGGACAGGGACGAGCAGTACTTC
NA	TRBV4-1	NA	TRBJ1-2	CASSQERRGYTF	TGCGCCAGCAGCCAAGAAAGGAGAGGCTACACCTTC
NA	TRBV7-8	NA	TRBJ1-5	CASSSRAGEGQPQHF	TGTGCCAGCAGCTCCCGGGCAGGGGAAGGTCAGCCCCAGCATTTT
NA	TRBV6-5	NA	TRBJ2-6	CASSYAQGPGANVLTF	TGTGCCAGCAGTTACGCCCAGGGCCCTGGGGCCAACGTCCTGACTTTC
few	TRBV25-1	NA	TRBJ1-1	CASIPGATNTEAFF	TGTGCCAGCATCCCCGGGGCAACGAACACTGAAGCTTTCTTT
NA	TRBV5-8	NA	TRBJ2-7	CASSLRGARDEQYF	TGTGCCAGCAGCTTGCGCGGGGCGAGGGACGAGCAGTACTTC
NA	TRBV27	NA	TRBJ1-1	CASSVGHGTEAFF	TGTGCCAGCAGTGTGGGACACGGCACTGAAGCTTTCTTT
NA	TRBV5-1	NA	TRBJ2-7	CASSLDYTFVYEQYF	TGCGCCAGCAGCTTGGACTACACTTTCGTCTACGAGCAGTACTTC
NA	TRBV7-6	TRBD1	TRBJ1-1	CASSYQGGTEAFF	TGTGCCAGCAGCTATCAGGGGGGCACTGAAGCTTTCTTT
NA	TRBV25-1	NA	TRBJ1-5	CASSLRQSNQPQHF	TGTGCCAGCAGTCTTCGACAGAGCAATCAGCCCCAGCATTTT
NA	TRBV2	NA	TRBJ2-5	CASSEVLGETQYF	TGTGCCAGCAGTGAAGTTCTGGGGGAGACCCAGTACTTC
NA	TRBV5-1	TRBD1	TRBJ2-3	CASSPVPGQGSVADTQYF	TGCGCCAGCAGCCCCGTCCCGGGACAGGGTTCGGTTGCAGATACGCAGTATTTT
medium-sized	TRBV21-1	NA	TRBJ1-2	CASSKGGQGPYGYTF	TGTGCCAGCAGCAAAGGGGGACAGGGCCCCTATGGCTACACCTTC
once	TRBV2	NA	TRBJ1-4	CASSEEGGLNEKLFF	TGTGCCAGCAGTGAAGAGGGGGGGCTTAATGAAAAACTGTTTTTT
NA	TRBV9	TRBD1	TRBJ2-1	CASSAGQGTEQFF	TGTGCCAGCAGCGCGGGACAGGGGACTGAGCAGTTCTTC
NA	TRBV27	TRBD1	TRBJ2-3	CASVRLATGGADTQYF	TGTGCCAGCGTCCGCCTGGCGACAGGGGGAGCAGATACGCAGTATTTT
NA	TRBV7-2	NA	TRBJ2-2	CASSLAKGTGELFF	TGTGCCAGCAGCTTAGCGAAGGGCACCGGGGAGCTGTTTTTT
NA	TRBV5-1	NA	TRBJ1-1	CASSLTGRTANTEAFF	TGCGCCAGCAGCCTCACAGGGCGGACGGCGAACACTGAAGCTTTCTTT
NA	TRBV19	NA	TRBJ2-3	CASSTPGAPRGTDTQYF	TGTGCCAGTAGTACCCCCGGGGCCCCCAGGGGCACAGATACGCAGTATTTT
NA	TRBV6-6	NA	TRBJ1-6	CASSPDVVRFNSPLHF	TGTGCCAGCAGTCCCGATGTGGTTCGGTTTAATTCACCCCTCCACTTT
NA	TRBV27	TRBD1	TRBJ2-7	CASSLRGPYEQYF	TGTGCCAGCAGTTTAAGGGGGCCCTACGAGCAGTACTTC
NA	TRBV4-1	NA	TRBJ2-1	CASSSRPAGVYNEQFF	TGCGCCAGCAGCTCCCGACCAGCGGGTGTTTACAATGAGCAGTTCTTC
NA	TRBV10-2	TRBD2	TRBJ2-5	CASSEKGGGVLETQYF	TGCGCCAGCAGTGAGAAGGGCGGGGGGGTACTTGAGACCCAGTACTTC
NA	TRBV29-1	TRBD1	TRBJ1-5	CSVVGDSGNQPQHF	TGCAGCGTTGTAGGGGACAGTGGCAATCAGCCCCAGCATTTT
NA	TRBV19	NA	TRBJ1-2	CASSNLTSNYGYTF	TGTGCCAGTAGTAACCTGACAAGTAACTATGGCTACACCTTC
NA	TRBV15	NA	TRBJ1-5	CATSRGTEGFQPQHF	TGTGCCACCAGCAGAGGGACAGAGGGTTTTCAGCCCCAGCATTTT
NA	TRBV6-4	NA	TRBJ1-5	CASSNGSSNQPQHF	TGTGCCAGCAGTAACGGTAGTAGCAATCAGCCCCAGCATTTT
NA	TRBV9	NA	TRBJ1-2	CASSPDGGWDGYTF	TGTGCCAGCAGCCCAGACGGGGGTTGGGATGGCTACACCTTC
NA	TRBV19	NA	TRBJ1-2	CASSIEWLSGVGYTF	TGTGCCAGTAGTATAGAATGGCTCTCGGGGGTTGGCTACACCTTC
NA	TRBV7-7	NA	TRBJ2-5	CASSQGRGPQETQYF	TGTGCTAGCTCCCAGGGGAGGGGGCCCCAAGAGACCCAGTACTTC
NA	TRBV27	TRBD1	TRBJ1-6	CASSWTGDYNSPLHF	TGTGCCAGCAGTTGGACAGGGGACTATAATTCACCCCTCCACTTT
NA	TRBV7-2	TRBD1	TRBJ2-7	CASSLEPTGLEQYF	TGTGCCAGCAGCTTAGAGCCGACAGGGCTCGAGCAGTACTTC
once	TRBV6-5	NA	TRBJ2-3	CASRGGATDTQYF	TGTGCCAGCAGGGGGGGGGCGACAGATACGCAGTATTTT
NA	TRBV15	TRBD1	TRBJ1-5	CATSRTTGYGQPQHF	TGTGCCACCAGCAGAACGACAGGGTACGGGCAGCCCCAGCATTTT
NA	TRBV21-1	NA	TRBJ2-1	CASSKEGLAGIDNEQFF	TGTGCCAGCAGCAAAGAGGGGTTAGCGGGGATTGACAATGAGCAGTTCTTC
NA	TRBV19	NA	TRBJ2-1	CASSIYSSYNEQFF	TGTGCCAGTAGTATATACAGCTCCTACAATGAGCAGTTCTTC
NA	TRBV7-2	TRBD2	TRBJ2-1	CASSSAGGRHEQFF	TGTGCCAGCAGCTCCGCGGGGGGCCGACATGAGCAGTTCTTC
NA	TRBV6-5	NA	TRBJ2-5	CASSYGGETQYF	TGTGCCAGCAGTTACGGGGGGGAGACCCAGTACTTC